These 21 T cell receptor beta chains share one sample of origin, sequenced in a study of cytomegalovirus exposure and HLA in healthy donors. Amplification used 60 Vbeta primers and 13 Jbeta primers. Here immunoSEQ multiplex PCR was the method, and the copy in TCRdb shows in-frame clones only, minus some. The profile shows about 160,000 clones, about 81% of them singletons. The sequencing sample was made of PBMCs. These TCRs come from a woman between 50 and 59 years old in good health and CMV-seropositive.

This rearrangement joins TRBV7-5 to TRBJ1-1. TRBV7-5 has pseudogene status. The CDR3 spans 11 residues. The chain's CDR3 is CVRNGGSEAFF. The CDR3 DNA follows: TGTGTCAGGAACGGGGGATCTGAAGCTTTCTTT.

The rearrangement links TRBV27 to TRBJ2-1; 13 positions match TRBD2. Germline V gene data show CDR1 as MNHEY and CDR2 as SMNVEV (reference sequence). V gave up 5 bases and J gave up 4 bases; unmatched junction bases: 14. The CDR3 covers 19 residues. Written as DNA, the CDR3 is TGTGCCAGCAGTCTACATCCACTACTAGCGGGGGGGAAATACAATGAGCAGTTCTTC. Residues: CASSLHPLLAGGKYNEQFF.

This clone occurred once. The rearrangement links TRBV11-3 to TRBJ2-1; D call uncertain. This CDR3 is 14 amino acids long. Trimming took 1 base from V and 3 from J, leaving 7 bases between them. Germline V gene sequence: CDR1 SGHNT, CDR2 YENEEA. The CDR3 nucleotides read TGTGCCAGCAGCTTAGTCTCGGGCTACAATGAGCAGTTCTTC. Translated, it gives CASSLVSGYNEQFF.

The chain uses TRBV2 and TRBJ2-3; 10 bases are a match to TRBD1. The CDR3 consists of 14 residues. The ends lost 5 bases at V and 4 bases at J; junction bases unmatched: 3. Per the germline V gene, CDR1 is SNHLY and CDR2 is FYNNEI. As DNA, the CDR3 is TGTGCCAGCAGTTTGGGACAGGGGCCAGATACGCAGTATTTT. This encodes CASSLGQGPDTQYF.

The V gene is TRBV5-1, the J gene TRBJ2-1; possible D gene TRBD1, 6 bases. The germline V gene encodes CDR1 SGHRS and CDR2 YFSETQ. V was cut by 4 bases and J by 3 bases, with 14 bases left in between. The CDR3 covers 15 residues. CDR3 loop: CASSRSGESYNEQFF. In DNA, the CDR3 is TGCGCCAGCAGCCGCTCAGGGGAGAGCTACAATGAGCAGTTCTTC.

V and J are TRBV6-5 and TRBJ2-7; 11 nucleotides line up with TRBD1. From germline, CDR1 is MNHEY and CDR2 SVGAGI. V gave up 2 bases and J gave up 4 bases; unmatched junction bases: 4. CDR3 length: 15 amino acids. The CDR3 DNA reads as TGTGCCAGCAGTTACCCGGGACAGGGGGTTTACGAGCAGTACTTC. This codes for CASSYPGQGVYEQYF.

The gene calls are TRBV9 and TRBJ2-1; tentatively, D is TRBD1 (5 bases). This CDR3 comprises 12 residues. V was trimmed by 7 bases and J by 3 bases, leaving 8 bases between them. Germline lookup yields CDR1 SGDLS and CDR2 YYNGEE. The CDR3 bases are TGTGCCAGCTCCCAGGGCTACAATGAGCAGTTCTTC. It is translated as CASSQGYNEQFF.

This chain links TRBV15 with TRBJ2-1, with 9 bases identical to TRBD2. V shed 0 bases, J shed 4 bases, and the junction held 7 bases outside the gene matches. The CDR3 loop spans 17 amino acids. Looked up from germline, CDR1 is LNHNV and CDR2 is YYDKDF (reference sequence). Here the CDR3 DNA reads TGTGCCACCAGCAGAGATTATATCCTAGCGGGGTACAATGAGCAGTTCTTC. The encoded protein is CATSRDYILAGYNEQFF.

The V gene is TRBV10-3, the J gene TRBJ2-3; TRBD2 aligns across 7 bases. This CDR3 contains 14 residues. The J segment lost 6 bases and the V segment lost 3 bases, leaving 6 bases of the junction unmatched. Germline V lookup: CDR1 ENHRY, CDR2 SYGVKD. The CDR3 sequence is CAISDRGDGDTQYF. CDR3 DNA: TGTGCCATCAGTGATCGGGGGGACGGGGATACGCAGTATTTT.

The rearrangement uses TRBV28 and TRBJ2-2; no firm D call. The CDR3 is 15 residues long. V lost 6 bases, J lost 2 bases, and 13 bases lay in between. The V gene's germline CDR1 is MDHEN and CDR2 SYDVKM. CDR3 sequence (DNA): TGTGCCAGCAGCTCCGGGTCAAAAAACACCGGGGAGCTGTTTTTT. Protein sequence: CASSSGSKNTGELFF.

The chain employs TRBV10-3 and TRBJ1-2; a possible D gene is TRBD1 (5 bases). The V gene lost 2 bases and the J gene lost 6 bases, with 16 bases spanning the gap. Germline CDR1 and CDR2: ENHRY and SYGVKD. The CDR3 runs to 15 residues. The CDR3: CAISETPQGRDGYTF. The DNA for the CDR3 is TGTGCCATCAGTGAGACGCCCCAGGGAAGGGATGGCTACACCTTC.

The chain is built from TRBV27 and TRBJ2-3; 11 positions agree with TRBD2. The CDR3 extends over 16 amino acids. Germline-derived CDR1 and CDR2 are MNHEY and SMNVEV (reference sequence). The ends lost 5 bases at V and 0 bases at J; junction bases unmatched: 4. The CDR3 loop reads CASSPGLAESTDTQYF. The CDR3 DNA follows: TGTGCCAGCAGTCCGGGACTAGCGGAGAGCACAGATACGCAGTATTTT.

The chain joins TRBV5-1 to TRBJ2-3, with D perhaps matching TRBD1 (6 bases). Trimming took 4 bases from V and 10 from J, leaving 13 bases between them. Germline CDR1 reads SGHRS; CDR2 reads YFSETQ. This CDR3 comprises 12 residues. The DNA of the CDR3 is TGCGCCAGCAGCCCGAAGGGGGATTCGCAGTATTTT. Its protein is CASSPKGDSQYF.

Concerning this clone: The junction departs from the called germline gene at one end, perhaps through a read error. The gene calls are TRBV6-1 and TRBJ2-7, with 8 positions matching TRBD1. CDR1 is MNHNS, CDR2 SASEGT, per germline. The CDR3 sequence is 14 residues long. The CDR3 nucleotides are TGTGCCAGCAGTGAAGGGACAGGGTCCTACGGGCAGTACTTC. Amino acid sequence: CASSEGTGSYGQYF.

The chain combines TRBV6-1 with TRBJ1-1; tentatively, D is TRBD1 (5 bases). CDR3 length: 14 residues. V lost 3 bases, J lost 4 bases, and 12 bases lay in between. CDR1 and CDR2 (germline): MNHNS, SASEGT. CDR3 loop: CASSDYTGFTEAFF. CDR3 nucleotides: TGTGCCAGCAGTGATTACACAGGTTTCACTGAAGCTTTCTTT.

The rearrangement links TRBV5-1 to TRBJ2-1; the D gene is possibly TRBD2 (6 bases). CDR3 length: 15 amino acids. The V and J ends lost 4 bases and 5 bases respectively, with 16 bases between them. CDR1 is SGHRS, CDR2 YFSETQ, per germline. The CDR3 DNA reads TGCGCCAGCAGCCAGTGGGGGGTTACGAACAATGAGCAGTTCTTC. It specifies CASSQWGVTNNEQFF.

This clone was found a few times. The V and J genes are TRBV6-5 and TRBJ2-1, with 10 bases lining up with TRBD2. The CDR3 totals 15 residues. With V trimmed by 7 bases and J by 7 bases, 10 bases remained unmatched. Germline CDR1 reads MNHEY; CDR2 reads SVGAGI. In nucleotides, the CDR3 is TGTGCCAGCAACCCCAGCGGGGGGGGAACAAATGAGCAGTTCTTC. Protein product: CASNPSGGGTNEQFF.

The chain carries TRBV27 and TRBJ2-3, with D hard to call. Trimming removed 8 bases from V and 1 base from J, with 13 bases in between. The CDR3 spans 14 residues. Germline CDR1 is MNHEY and CDR2 is SMNVEV (reference sequence). For the CDR3, the DNA is TGTGCCAGCGCGGCCAGACCCCGCACAGATACGCAGTATTTT. It is translated as CASAARPRTDTQYF.

The rearrangement links TRBV10-1 to TRBJ2-5; D is possibly TRBD1 (5 bases). V was pared by 6 bases and J by 4 bases, with 12 bases between. The CDR3 covers 13 residues. Germline loops: CDR1 WNHNN, CDR2 SYGVQD (reference sequence). CDR3 bases: TGCGCCAGCAGCTCAGACAGACGAGAGACCCAGTACTTC. As protein: CASSSDRRETQYF.

The V and J genes are TRBV5-6 and TRBJ2-3; the match to TRBD1 covers 8 bases. Germline V lookup: CDR1 SGHDT, CDR2 YYEEEE. V lost 4 bases and J lost 3; bases outside the gene matches: 10. The length of the CDR3 is 16 residues. Written as DNA, the CDR3 is TGTGCCAGCAGCACTTTACCAGGGGGCATGACAGATACGCAGTATTTT. As protein: CASSTLPGGMTDTQYF.

The CDR3 reads CASSYLDSSSGELFF. The CDR3 DNA follows: TGTGCCAGCAGTTACTTAGACAGTTCGAGCGGGGAGCTGTTTTTT. The gene calls are TRBV6-6 and TRBJ2-2; D possibly corresponds to TRBD1 (5 bases). Trimming pared 1 base from V and 7 bases from J, leaving 13 bases between. Germline V gene data show CDR1 as MNHNY and CDR2 as SVGAGI (reference sequence). There are 15 residues in the CDR3.